These 4 T cell receptor beta chains were all obtained from the same sample, sequenced in a study of TIL therapy for anti-PD-1-resistant metastatic lung cancer. This sample's time point: pre-treatment sample, taken before nivolumab and TIL therapy. This was the immunoSEQ v3 assay. Sequencing was performed with immunoSEQ multiplex PCR; in TCRdb, only in-frame clones are kept and a portion is missing. The sample lists around 20,000 clones, over 60% seen once, with under 8% in the top ten. The material sequenced was blood, taken at baseline. Receptors originate from a person aged 25 to 85 with non-small cell lung cancer.

The chain links TRBV18 to TRBJ2-1; tentatively, D is TRBD1 (6 bases). V was shortened by 1 base and J by 2 bases, with 15 bases between the two germline ends. Germline assignment: CDR1 KGHSH and CDR2 LQKENI. The CDR3 is made up of 17 amino acids. The CDR3 is CASSPLVSRGTYNEQFF. CDR3 sequence (DNA): TGTGCCAGCTCACCACTGGTTTCCAGGGGAACCTACAATGAGCAGTTCTTC.

The V and J genes are TRBV28 and TRBJ1-2; D not certain. The CDR3 loop spans 13 amino acids. Germline V gene lookup returns CDR1 MDHEN and CDR2 SYDVKM. Trimming removed 3 bases from V and 8 bases from J, with 13 bases in between. The CDR3 DNA follows: TGTGCCAGCAGTTTCGACGGCGCCTGGGGCTACACCTTC. It codes for CASSFDGAWGYTF.

This clone came up once. V and J are TRBV7-3 and TRBJ2-1; D possibly uses TRBD1 or TRBD2 (5 bases each). CDR3 length: 15 amino acids. Germline assignment: CDR1 SGHTA and CDR2 FQGTGA. Trimming removed 3 bases at V and 7 bases at J, with 16 bases between. The CDR3 coding sequence is TGTGCCAGCAGCTTTCGTCGGACTCCAGGGAATGAGCAGTTCTTC. Its translation: CASSFRRTPGNEQFF.

V usage is TRBV4-3 and J usage is TRBJ1-4; perhaps TRBD1 as D (6 bases). The germline V gene encodes CDR1 LGHNA and CDR2 YSLEER. There are 16 residues in the CDR3. Trimming left V 3 bases short and J 4 bases short, with 15 bases between. The CDR3 DNA is TGCGCCAGCAGCCAGGGAACAGGGAACCTTAATGAAAAACTGTTTTTT. This sequence encodes CASSQGTGNLNEKLFF.